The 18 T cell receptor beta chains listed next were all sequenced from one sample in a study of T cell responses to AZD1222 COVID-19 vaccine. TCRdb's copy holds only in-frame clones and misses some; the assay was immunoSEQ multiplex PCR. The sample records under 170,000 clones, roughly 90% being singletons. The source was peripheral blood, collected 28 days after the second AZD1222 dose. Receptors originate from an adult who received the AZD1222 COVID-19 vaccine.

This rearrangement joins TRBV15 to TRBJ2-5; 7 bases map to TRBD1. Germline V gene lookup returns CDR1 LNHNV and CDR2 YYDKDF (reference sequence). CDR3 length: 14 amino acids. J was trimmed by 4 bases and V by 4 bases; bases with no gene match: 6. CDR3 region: CATSIEHRGETQYF. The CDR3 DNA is TGTGCCACCAGCATCGAACACAGGGGAGAGACCCAGTACTTC.

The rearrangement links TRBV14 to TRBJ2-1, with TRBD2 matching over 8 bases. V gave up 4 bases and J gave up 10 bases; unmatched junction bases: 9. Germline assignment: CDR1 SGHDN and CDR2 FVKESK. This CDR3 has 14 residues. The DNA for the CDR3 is TGTGCCAGCAGCCGAGCCGGGACTAGGTTAGAGCAGTTCTTC. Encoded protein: CASSRAGTRLEQFF. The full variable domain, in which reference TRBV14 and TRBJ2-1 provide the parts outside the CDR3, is EAGVTQFPSHSVIEKGQTVTLRCDPISGHDNLYWYRRVMGKEIKFLLHFVKESKQDESGMPNNRFLAERTGGTYSTLKVQPAELEDSGVYFCASSRAGTRLEQFFGPGTRLTVL.

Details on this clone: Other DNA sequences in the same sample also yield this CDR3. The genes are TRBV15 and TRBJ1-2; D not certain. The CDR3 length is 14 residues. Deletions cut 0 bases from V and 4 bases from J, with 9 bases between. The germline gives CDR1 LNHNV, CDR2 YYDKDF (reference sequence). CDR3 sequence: CATSRDRGSYGYTF. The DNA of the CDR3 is TGTGCCACCAGCAGAGATCGCGGGAGCTATGGCTACACCTTC.

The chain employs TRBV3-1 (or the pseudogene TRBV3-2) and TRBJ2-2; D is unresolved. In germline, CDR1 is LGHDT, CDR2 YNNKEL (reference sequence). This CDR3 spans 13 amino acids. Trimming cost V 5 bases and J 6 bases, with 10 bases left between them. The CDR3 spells CASSSRAPGELFF. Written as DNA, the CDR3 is TGTGCCAGCAGCTCCCGTGCTCCCGGGGAGCTGTTTTTT.

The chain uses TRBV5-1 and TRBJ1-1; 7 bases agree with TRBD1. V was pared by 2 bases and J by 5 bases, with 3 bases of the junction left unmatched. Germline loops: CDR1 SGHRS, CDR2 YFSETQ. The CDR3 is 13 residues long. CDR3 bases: TGCGCCAGCAGCTTATTGACAGGGACTGAAGCTTTCTTT. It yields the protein CASSLLTGTEAFF.

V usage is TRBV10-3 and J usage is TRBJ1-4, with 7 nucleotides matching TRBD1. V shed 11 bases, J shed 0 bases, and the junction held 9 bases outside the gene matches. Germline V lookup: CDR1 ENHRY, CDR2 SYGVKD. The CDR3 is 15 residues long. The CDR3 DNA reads TGTGCCGCACGACAGGGAACATCAACTAATGAAAAACTGTTTTTT. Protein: CAARQGTSTNEKLFF.

The CDR3 nucleotides are TGTGCCAGCAGTGAAGAGACGGAGATCAATCAGCCCCAGCATTTT. Encoded protein: CASSEETEINQPQHF. The genes are TRBV2 and TRBJ1-5; D is ambiguous. CDR3 length equals 15 residues. V lost 1 base, J lost 3 bases, and 10 bases lay in between. Germline-derived CDR1 and CDR2 are SNHLY and FYNNEI.

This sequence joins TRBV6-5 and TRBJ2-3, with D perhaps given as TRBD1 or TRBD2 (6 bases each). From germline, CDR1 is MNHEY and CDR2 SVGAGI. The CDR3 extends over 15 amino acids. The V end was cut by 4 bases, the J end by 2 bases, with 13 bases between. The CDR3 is CASSFRGGSTDTQYF. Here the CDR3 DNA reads TGTGCCAGCAGTTTCCGAGGGGGGTCCACAGATACGCAGTATTTT.

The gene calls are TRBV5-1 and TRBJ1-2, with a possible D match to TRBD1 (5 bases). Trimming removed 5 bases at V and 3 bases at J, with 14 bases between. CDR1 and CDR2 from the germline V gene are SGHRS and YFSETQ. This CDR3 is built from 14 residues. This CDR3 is CASRGSGGDYGYTF. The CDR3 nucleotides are TGCGCCAGCAGAGGGAGCGGGGGAGACTATGGCTACACCTTC. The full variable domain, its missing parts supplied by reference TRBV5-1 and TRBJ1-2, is KAGVTQTPRYLIKTRGQQVTLSCSPISGHRSVSWYQQTPGQGLQFLFEYFSETQRNKGNFPGRFSGRQFSNSRSEMNVSTLELGDSALYLCASRGSGGDYGYTFGSGTRLTVV.

The CDR3 DNA is TGTGCCAGCAGCCCAATCGGAAACACCGGGGAGCTGTTTTTT. It codes for CASSPIGNTGELFF. V usage is TRBV7-7 and J usage is TRBJ2-2; no reliable D call. Germline CDR1 is SSHAT and CDR2 is FNYEAQ (reference sequence). The V and J ends lost 5 bases and 2 bases respectively, with 9 bases between them. The CDR3 covers 14 residues.

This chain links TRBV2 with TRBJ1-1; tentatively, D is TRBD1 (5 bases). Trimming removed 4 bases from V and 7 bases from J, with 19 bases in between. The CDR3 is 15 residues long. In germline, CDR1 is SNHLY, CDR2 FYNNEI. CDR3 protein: CASSANPGLRVEAFF. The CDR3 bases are TGTGCCAGCAGTGCAAACCCGGGACTGCGGGTTGAAGCTTTCTTT.

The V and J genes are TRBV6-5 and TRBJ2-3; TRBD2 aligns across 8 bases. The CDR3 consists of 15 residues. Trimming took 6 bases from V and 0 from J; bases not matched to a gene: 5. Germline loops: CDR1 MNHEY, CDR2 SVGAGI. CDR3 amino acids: CASSGLAPSTDTQYF. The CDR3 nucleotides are TGTGCCAGCAGCGGACTAGCTCCTAGCACAGATACGCAGTATTTT.

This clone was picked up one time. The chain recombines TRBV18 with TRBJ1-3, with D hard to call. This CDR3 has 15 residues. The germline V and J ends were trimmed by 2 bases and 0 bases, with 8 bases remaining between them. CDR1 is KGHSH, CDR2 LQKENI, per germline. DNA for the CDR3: TGTGCCAGCTCACCAAGGCAGTTCTCTGGAAACACCATATATTTT. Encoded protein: CASSPRQFSGNTIYF.

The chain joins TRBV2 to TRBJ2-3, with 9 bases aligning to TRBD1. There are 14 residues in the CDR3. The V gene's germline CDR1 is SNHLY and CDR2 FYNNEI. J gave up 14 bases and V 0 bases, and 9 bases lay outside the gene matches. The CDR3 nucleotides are TGTGCCAGCAGTGAAGCCGGCGACAGGGGGTCATGGTATTTT. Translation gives CASSEAGDRGSWYF. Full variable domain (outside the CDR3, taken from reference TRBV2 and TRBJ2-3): EPEVTQTPSHQVTQMGQEVILRCVPISNHLYFYWYRQILGQKVEFLVSFYNNEISEKSEIFDDQFSVERPDGSNFTLKIRSTKLEDSAMYFCASSEAGDRGSWYFGPGTRLTVL.

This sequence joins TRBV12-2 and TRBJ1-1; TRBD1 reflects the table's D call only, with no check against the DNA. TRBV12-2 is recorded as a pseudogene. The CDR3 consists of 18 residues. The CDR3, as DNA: TGTGCAAGTCGCTTAGTCTTTTCGGGGGACAGACACCCCACTGAAGCTTTCTTT. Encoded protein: CASRLVFSGDRHPTEAFF.

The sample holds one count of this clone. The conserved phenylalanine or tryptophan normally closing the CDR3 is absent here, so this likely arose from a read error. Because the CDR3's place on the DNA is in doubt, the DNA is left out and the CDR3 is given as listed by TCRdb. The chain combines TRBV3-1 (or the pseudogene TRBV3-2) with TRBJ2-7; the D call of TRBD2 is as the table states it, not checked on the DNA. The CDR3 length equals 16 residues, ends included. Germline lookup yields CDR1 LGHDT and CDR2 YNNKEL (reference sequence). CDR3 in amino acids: CASSQGTASGGGGVSL.

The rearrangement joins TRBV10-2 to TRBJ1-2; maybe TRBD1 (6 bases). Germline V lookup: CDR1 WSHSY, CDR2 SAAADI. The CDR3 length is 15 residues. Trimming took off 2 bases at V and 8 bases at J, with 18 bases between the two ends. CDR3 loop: CASSEATLGAAGYTF. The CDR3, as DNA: TGCGCCAGCAGTGAGGCGACGCTGGGGGCCGCGGGCTACACCTTC.

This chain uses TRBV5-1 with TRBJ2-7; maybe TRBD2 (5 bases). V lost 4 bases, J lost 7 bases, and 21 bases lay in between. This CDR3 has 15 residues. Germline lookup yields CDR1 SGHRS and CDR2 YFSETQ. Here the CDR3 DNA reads TGCGCCAGCAGCCCCGGGGAACTTACGTCGGGAGAGCAGTACTTC. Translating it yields CASSPGELTSGEQYF.